This T cell receptor (beta chain) was profiled in a study of T cells in Graves' hyperthyroidism and ophthalmopathy. Study-level points and caveats: The model identified upcoming ophthalmopathy a median approximately six months ahead of onset. Blood samples included most of the expanded thyroid clonotypes exceeding 0.001.

The CDR3 is 18 residues long. Per the germline V gene, CDR1 is SNHLY and CDR2 is FYNNEI. Losses at the gene ends were 6 bases for V and 4 bases for J; bases not matched to a gene: 10. This clonotype appeared a few times. Its antigen is not identified. Exclusions: uncontrolled infection, other autoimmune disease, pregnancy, lactation. Using RNA transcripts as the source, TCR beta CDR3 regions were amplified. During a first-round RT-PCR of the TCR CDR3, the HTBI primer set was used. A single record per CDR3 protein comes from TCRdb applying MiXCR to the multiplex PCR reads. The table includes over 500,000 distinct CDR3 sequences, around 43% detected once.

This receptor was taken from an adult woman with Graves' disease, either hyperthyroidism or ophthalmopathy (not recorded which). The sequenced sample consisted of peripheral blood or thyroid tissue (not recorded which). The chain joins TRBV2 to TRBJ1-6; 12 bases match TRBD1. Written as DNA, the CDR3 is TGTGCCAGCAGCTCCGGGACAGGGGGCATGGGGTATAATTCACCCCTCCACTTT. Protein sequence: CASSSGTGGMGYNSPLHF.